This TCR beta chain emerged from a study of T cell repertoires in cytomegalovirus infection. Study information: CMV epitopes, recently identified HLA-C-restricted and well-studied HLA-B-restricted, were used.

Each CDR3 protein is one row after TCRdb ran MiXCR on the reads. Of roughly 920,000 distinct CDR3 sequences in the sample, approximately 31% are singletons; the top ten hold over 12%. The germline V gene has CDR1 SEHNR and CDR2 FQNEAQ (reference sequence). The CDR3 extends over 14 amino acids. Trimming left V 3 bases short and J 3 bases short, with 10 bases between. A word on this clonotype: Its antigen is as yet unknown.

The source was cultured CD8+ T cells from PBMCs, collected from culture after CMV antigen stimulation. This receptor was identified in a human donor in good health (CMV status not recorded). Some clones in this sample may be carry-over from other donors' samples. This sequence joins TRBV7-9 and TRBJ2-3; D unresolved. CDR3 amino acids: CASSLPDGTDTQYF. The CDR3 coding sequence is TGTGCCAGCAGCTTGCCGGATGGGACAGATACGCAGTATTTT.